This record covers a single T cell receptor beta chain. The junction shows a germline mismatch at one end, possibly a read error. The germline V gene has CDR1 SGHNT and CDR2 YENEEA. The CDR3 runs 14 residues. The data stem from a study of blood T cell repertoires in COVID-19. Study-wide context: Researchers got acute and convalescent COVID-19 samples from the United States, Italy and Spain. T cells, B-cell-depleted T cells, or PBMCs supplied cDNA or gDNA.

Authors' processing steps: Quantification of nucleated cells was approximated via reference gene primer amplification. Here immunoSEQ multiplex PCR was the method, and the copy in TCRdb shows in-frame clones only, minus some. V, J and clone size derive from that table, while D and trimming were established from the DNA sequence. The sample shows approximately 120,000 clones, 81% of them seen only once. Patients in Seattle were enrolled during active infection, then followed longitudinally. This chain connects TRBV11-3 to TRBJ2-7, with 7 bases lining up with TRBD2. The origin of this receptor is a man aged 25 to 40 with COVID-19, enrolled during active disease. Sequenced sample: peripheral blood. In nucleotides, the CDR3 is TGTGCCAGCAGCCCTCAGCGGGACTCCCACGAGCAGTACTTC. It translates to CASSPQRDSHEQYF.